Here is one T cell receptor (beta chain) with its context. Its specificity is not known. Generated by immunoSEQ multiplex PCR, the TCRdb table keeps only in-frame clones and is missing some. The profile shows more than 30,000 clones, approximately 97% of them singletons. This sample stems from a study of T cells in tuberculosis. General study findings and limits: GMM-specific TCRs were nearer to active tuberculosis alpha repertoires, suggesting expansion.

At study entry, adolescents had tuberculin skin tests and IGRA screening. Each donor contributed about 100,000 T cells on average, unsorted. Sequenced material: PBMCs. This receptor was obtained from a donor aged 5-35 years with latent tuberculosis or without tuberculosis infection.

Here the CDR3 reads CASSLSGRGETQYF. Here the CDR3 DNA reads TGTGCCAGCAGCTTATCCGGCAGGGGGGAGACCCAGTACTTC. The gene calls are TRBV11-3 and TRBJ2-5, with 7 bases identical to TRBD1. Germline values: CDR1 SGHNT, CDR2 YENEEA. The V and J ends lost 2 bases and 5 bases, in that order; junction bases with no gene match: 5. This CDR3 is 14 amino acids long.